The 27 T cell receptor beta chains below were found in one sample sequenced in a study of cytomegalovirus exposure and HLA in healthy donors (dated by TCRdb to between 2016 and 2019). The library relied on the immunoSEQ multiplex PCR assay. Here the immuneACCESS table is served through TCRdb, limited to in-frame sequences with V and J called. Missing clones are a known gap in these copies; in checked studies unresolved V genes cover under half, and the rest lacks a known reason. The sample table holds 130,000 to 150,000 clones, of which roughly 87% were seen once. The ten biggest clones cover 4.5% of the sample. Input material: PBMCs. The receptors here all came from a man aged 18 to 29 in good health and CMV-seropositive.

The genes are TRBV14 and TRBJ1-2, with TRBD1 identical over 8 bases. The V gene end was trimmed by 4 bases and the J gene end by 7 bases; junction bases not matched to a gene: 5. CDR3 length: 13 residues. Germline CDR1 and CDR2: SGHDN and FVKESK. CDR3 region: CASSPQDRAGYTF. In DNA form, the CDR3 reads TGTGCCAGCAGCCCCCAGGACAGGGCTGGCTACACCTTC.

V and J are TRBV30 and TRBJ1-3; D is unresolved. Germline-derived CDR1 and CDR2 are GTSNPN and SVGIG (reference sequence). The CDR3 is 14 residues long. The V end lost 2 bases, the J end lost 2 bases, and 10 bases lay between the germline ends. The CDR3 reads CAWSITAAGNTIYF. The CDR3 nucleotides are TGTGCCTGGAGTATAACAGCCGCTGGAAACACCATATATTTT.

The chain has TRBV28 and TRBJ1-5; D not certain. This CDR3 has 13 amino acids. The V gene lost 7 bases and the J gene lost 4 bases, with 11 bases spanning the gap. Per germline, CDR1 MDHEN and CDR2 SYDVKM. CDR3 DNA: TGTGCCAGCACCCCACGCGGAAATCAGCCCCAGCATTTT. Encoded protein: CASTPRGNQPQHF.

This clone has just a few counts. V is TRBV5-1 and J is TRBJ1-1, with unresolved D. CDR1 is SGHRS, CDR2 YFSETQ, per germline. The ends were cut back, 0 bases at V and 2 bases at J, with 14 bases in the middle. The CDR3 is made up of 16 amino acids. CDR3 region: CASSLGAGSSNTEAFF. CDR3 in DNA: TGCGCCAGCAGCTTGGGGGCGGGCAGCTCAAACACTGAAGCTTTCTTT.

The chain links TRBV6-6 to TRBJ2-3; 8 nucleotides match TRBD1. CDR1 MNHNY and CDR2 SVGAGI come from the germline V gene (reference sequence). The ends lost 5 bases at V and 4 bases at J; junction bases unmatched: 8. This CDR3 comprises 15 residues. CDR3 loop: CASSGQGALPDTQYF. DNA for the CDR3: TGTGCCAGCAGTGGTCAGGGGGCGCTTCCAGATACGCAGTATTTT.

The CDR3 sequence: CASRDRANTGELFF. The CDR3, as DNA: TGTGCCAGCAGAGACAGGGCGAACACCGGGGAGCTGTTTTTT. This chain joins TRBV28 and TRBJ2-2, with 7 bases fitting TRBD1. V lost 6 bases, J lost 0 bases, and 1 base stayed unmatched. The CDR3 runs 14 residues. Germline CDR1 is MDHEN and CDR2 is SYDVKM.

The CDR3 loop is CASTAAGGITRQYF. DNA of the CDR3: TGTGCCAGCACCGCAGCGGGGGGTATTACGAGGCAGTACTTC. This chain joins TRBV28 and TRBJ2-7; the match to TRBD2 covers 9 bases. The CDR3 consists of 14 residues. Unmatched junction bases numbered 13, after V lost 7 bases and J lost 9 bases. Germline loops: CDR1 MDHEN, CDR2 SYDVKM.

This clone has just one count. The CDR3 DNA follows: TGCGCCAGCAGTGAAATAACGGGAGGGGACATTCAGTACTTC. It yields the protein CASSEITGGDIQYF. The chain couples TRBV10-1 to TRBJ2-4, with 8 bases lining up with TRBD2. Unmatched junction bases numbered 6, after V lost 3 bases and J lost 8 bases. The CDR3 contains 14 residues. Germline V gene sequence: CDR1 WNHNN, CDR2 SYGVQD (reference sequence).

The chain carries TRBV6-1 and TRBJ1-1, with D unclear. Between the trimmed V and J ends, which lost 2 bases and 5 bases, there was a span of 9 bases. The CDR3 has 13 amino acids. CDR1 and CDR2 (germline): MNHNS, SASEGT. The CDR3 DNA is TGTGCCAGCAGTGAAACCCGGGAAACTGAAGCTTTCTTT. Encoded protein: CASSETRETEAFF.

The V call is TRBV6-1, the J call TRBJ1-5; D perhaps matches TRBD1 (5 bases). The CDR3 runs to 14 residues. With 6 bases removed from V and 1 base from J, the gap between germline ends came to 10 bases. Germline-derived CDR1 and CDR2 are MNHNS and SASEGT. The CDR3 is CASRGGDSNQPQHF. CDR3 DNA: TGTGCCAGCAGGGGAGGGGACAGCAATCAGCCCCAGCATTTT.

The chain has TRBV5-1 and TRBJ2-3, with D unresolved. The CDR3 consists of 13 residues. The V gene's germline CDR1 is SGHRS and CDR2 YFSETQ. V gave up 0 bases and J gave up 3 bases, with 5 bases separating them. DNA for the CDR3: TGCGCCAGCAGCTTGGCCCCTACAGATACGCAGTATTTT. Protein product: CASSLAPTDTQYF.

The CDR3 bases are TGTGCCAGCAGATCCCCACTTCGGGACACCGCTAACTATGGCTACACCTTC. This gives the protein CASRSPLRDTANYGYTF. The J gene is TRBJ1-2, the V gene TRBV27; possibly TRBD1 for D (6 bases). This CDR3 comprises 17 residues. Trimming cost V 6 bases and J 0 bases, with 20 bases left between them. CDR1 is MNHEY, CDR2 SMNVEV, per germline (reference sequence).

In this sample, this clone turned up a few times. This sequence joins TRBV7-9 and TRBJ1-5; no reliable D call. Trimming left V 5 bases short and J 4 bases short, with 12 bases between. CDR1 is SEHNR, CDR2 FQNEAQ, per germline (reference sequence). The CDR3 runs to 14 residues. CDR3: CASSPITENQPQHF. The CDR3 nucleotides are TGTGCCAGCAGCCCTATCACAGAGAATCAGCCCCAGCATTTT.

This chain links TRBV9 with TRBJ2-3, with D perhaps matching TRBD2 (6 bases). CDR3 length equals 16 residues. The germline V gene has CDR1 SGDLS and CDR2 YYNGEE. V was clipped by 3 bases and J by 2 bases, with 16 bases between them. Here the CDR3 reads CASSDRGFPHTDTQYF. The DNA of the CDR3 is TGTGCCAGCAGCGATCGGGGGTTTCCCCACACAGATACGCAGTATTTT.

The gene calls are TRBV18 and TRBJ1-3; D may be TRBD1 (5 bases). This CDR3 is 16 amino acids long. Germline CDR1 is KGHSH and CDR2 is LQKENI. The ends were cut back, 6 bases at V and 0 bases at J, with 15 bases in the middle. CDR3 bases: TGTGCCAGCTCTCTCGGGGGAATCGACTCTGGAAACACCATATATTTT. It encodes CASSLGGIDSGNTIYF.

The chain combines TRBV19 with TRBJ1-1; perhaps TRBD1 as D (6 bases). Germline values: CDR1 LNHDA, CDR2 SQIVND (reference sequence). Trimming took off 5 bases at V and 4 bases at J, with 32 bases between the two ends. The CDR3 sequence is 20 residues long. CDR3 region: CASSVRIFGTLKGMGTEAFF. The CDR3 nucleotides are TGTGCCAGTAGTGTCAGAATTTTCGGGACACTCAAGGGGATGGGCACTGAAGCTTTCTTT.

The genes are TRBV30 and TRBJ1-2, with D uncertain. The CDR3 covers 14 residues. V was trimmed by 1 base and J by 0 bases, leaving 9 bases between them. Germline V gene data show CDR1 as GTSNPN and CDR2 as SVGIG (reference sequence). CDR3: CAWSDRRANYGYTF. DNA for the CDR3: TGTGCCTGGAGTGACAGACGAGCTAACTATGGCTACACCTTC.

V gene TRBV20-1 combines with J gene TRBJ2-5; D remains ambiguous. Trimming took off 8 bases at V and 5 bases at J, with 9 bases between the two ends. Germline V gene sequence: CDR1 DFQATT, CDR2 SNEGSKA (reference sequence). CDR3 length: 10 amino acids. The CDR3 is CSTEAETQYF. The CDR3 region has the DNA TGCAGTACCGAGGCGGAGACCCAGTACTTC.

This chain links TRBV7-2 with TRBJ2-6, with 7 bases that match TRBD2. The CDR3 length is 16 residues. CDR1 SGHTA and CDR2 FQGNSA come from the germline V gene. The J segment lost 0 bases and the V segment lost 5 bases, leaving 4 bases of the junction unmatched. The CDR3 reads CASSPRGTSGANVLTF. In nucleotides, the CDR3 is TGTGCCAGCAGCCCGCGGGGGACCTCTGGGGCCAACGTCCTGACTTTC.

The chain carries TRBV5-1 and TRBJ2-1, with 8 bases matching TRBD2. Germline assignment: CDR1 SGHRS and CDR2 YFSETQ. This CDR3 has 19 residues. V lost 1 base and J lost 4; bases outside the gene matches: 16. The CDR3 is CASSLTGASAGGLYNEQFF. CDR3 coding DNA: TGCGCCAGCAGCTTGACGGGCGCGTCCGCGGGAGGCTTATACAATGAGCAGTTCTTC.

V gene TRBV6-1 combines with J gene TRBJ1-5, with 8 bases fitting TRBD1. V lost 8 bases, J lost 3 bases, and 3 bases stayed unmatched. From germline, CDR1 is MNHNS and CDR2 SASEGT. CDR3 size: 13 residues. CDR3 coding DNA: TGTGCCAGCGACAGGGGAGACAATCAGCCCCAGCATTTT. It yields the protein CASDRGDNQPQHF.

The chain links TRBV4-1 to TRBJ1-1, with 9 positions matching TRBD1. The germline V gene encodes CDR1 MGHRA and CDR2 YSYEKL. V lost 4 bases to trimming and J lost 3 bases; unmatched junction nucleotides: 0. The CDR3 spans 13 residues. CDR3 nucleotides: TGCGCCAGCAGCCGGGACAGGGACACTGAAGCTTTCTTT. Translation gives CASSRDRDTEAFF.

V and J are TRBV6-6 and TRBJ1-2; TRBD1 matches at 7 bases. The germline V gene has CDR1 MNHNY and CDR2 SVGAGI (reference sequence). The V segment lost 4 bases and the J segment 8 bases; nucleotides outside the gene matches: 7. This CDR3 is 13 amino acids long. CDR3 DNA sequence: TGTGCCAGCAGTTCCCGACAGGGTGGCGGCTACACCTTC. Translating gives CASSSRQGGGYTF.

V gene TRBV6-1 combines with J gene TRBJ2-7, with D perhaps TRBD1 (5 bases). Trimming took off 6 bases at V and 2 bases at J, with 14 bases between the two ends. Germline V lookup: CDR1 MNHNS, CDR2 SASEGT. This CDR3 is 14 amino acids long. The chain's CDR3 is CASRTLTGAYEQYF. In DNA, the CDR3 is TGTGCCAGCAGGACCCTTACAGGAGCCTACGAGCAGTACTTC.

J is TRBJ1-1 and V is TRBV19; D is ambiguous. Germline-derived CDR1 and CDR2 are LNHDA and SQIVND (reference sequence). This CDR3 is built from 17 residues. V was shortened by 3 bases and J by 3 bases, with 20 bases between the two germline ends. CDR3 DNA sequence: TGTGCCAGTAGTATTTTGAGCGCCGAGGGCGCTTACACTGAAGCTTTCTTT. Protein sequence: CASSILSAEGAYTEAFF.

V and J are TRBV19 and TRBJ1-2, with 9 bases that match TRBD1. V was clipped by 7 bases and J by 3 bases; unmatched bases: 9. The CDR3 is 15 amino acids. Germline CDR1 LNHDA, CDR2 SQIVND (reference sequence). The CDR3 nucleotides are TGTGCCAGTAAAGATGGACAGGGGAATGACTATGGCTACACCTTC. Translated, it gives CASKDGQGNDYGYTF.

The chain is built from TRBV27 and TRBJ2-7; no reliable D call. The CDR3 contains 15 residues. V shed 2 bases and J shed 2 bases, with 13 bases lying between them. From germline, CDR1 is MNHEY and CDR2 SMNVEV (reference sequence). The CDR3 reads CASSLGGFSPYEQYF. The CDR3 DNA sequence: TGTGCCAGCAGTTTAGGTGGCTTTTCACCCTACGAGCAGTACTTC.